This T cell receptor (beta chain) was recovered during a study of T cell responses to AZD1222 COVID-19 vaccine. The analysis combined second doses at about 4 or about 12 weeks. As for this clone: Antigen unknown.

Trimming removed 3 bases from V and 7 bases from J, with 7 bases in between. The V gene's germline CDR1 is MNHEY and CDR2 SVGEGT. The length of the CDR3 is 13 residues. Generated by immunoSEQ multiplex PCR, the TCRdb table keeps only in-frame clones and is missing some. Among almost 95,000 clones listed, 85% were seen once. Points from the study as a whole: Spike-specific TCRs gained breadth and depth after people received two AZD1222 doses. Of the AZD1222 recipients, only five to seven were seropositive at baseline.

Sequenced here: peripheral blood, sampled 28 days after the second AZD1222 dose. The V gene is TRBV6-2 or TRBV6-3, the J gene TRBJ1-6; D is undetermined. This receptor was obtained from an adult who received the AZD1222 COVID-19 vaccine. CDR3 residues: CASSYFENSPLHF. The CDR3 nucleotides read TGTGCCAGCAGTTATTTTGAAAATTCACCCCTCCACTTT.